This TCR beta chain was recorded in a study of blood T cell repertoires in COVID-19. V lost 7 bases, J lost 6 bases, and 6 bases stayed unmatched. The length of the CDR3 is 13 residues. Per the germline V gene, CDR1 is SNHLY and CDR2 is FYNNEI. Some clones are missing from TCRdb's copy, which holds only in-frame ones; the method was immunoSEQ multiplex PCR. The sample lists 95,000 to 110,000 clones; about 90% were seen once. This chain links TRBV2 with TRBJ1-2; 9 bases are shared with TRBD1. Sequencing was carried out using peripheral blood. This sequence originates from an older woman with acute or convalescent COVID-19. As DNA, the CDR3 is TGTGCCAGCAAAGGGGACAGGGTAGATGGCTACACCTTC. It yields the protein CASKGDRVDGYTF.